What follows are 10 T cell receptor beta chains derived from one specimen sequenced in a study of graft-versus-host responses after intestinal transplantation (dated by TCRdb to the early 2020s). Antigens for these TCRs are unknown. The library was made by the immunoSEQ multiplex PCR assay. As stored in TCRdb, this immuneACCESS dataset retains in-frame rearrangements with V and J assigned. A fraction of the clones does not appear; measured against another copy, unresolved V genes explain less than half of the discrepancy, and the remainder lacks a known reason. This sample lists approximately 88,000 clones; around 93% were detected once. Over 0.15% of the sample belongs to the ten largest clones. The label giving this sample's time point can be read as: cells obtained before transplantation from donor or recipient. Sequencing used unstimulated CD4+ T cells sorted from spleen or lymph node cells, obtained before transplant. Source of these receptors: a human donor who was the organ donor for an intestinal transplant.

The chain couples TRBV10-3 to TRBJ2-7; perhaps TRBD2 as D (6 bases). This CDR3 contains 14 residues. The germline V and J ends were trimmed by 4 bases and 3 bases, with 13 bases remaining between them. CDR1 ENHRY and CDR2 SYGVKD come from the germline V gene. Written as DNA, the CDR3 is TGTGCCATCAGTGCTCGGGGCGGGAACTACGAGCAGTACTTC. Translating it yields CAISARGGNYEQYF.

The chain recombines TRBV5-1 with TRBJ1-5; D is possibly TRBD1 (6 bases). The CDR3 consists of 13 residues. V was trimmed by 1 base and J by 7 bases, leaving 9 bases between them. Germline V gene sequence: CDR1 SGHRS, CDR2 YFSETQ. DNA for the CDR3: TGCGCCAGCAGCTTGTACAGGGACCAGCCCCAGCATTTT. Protein: CASSLYRDQPQHF.

The chain uses TRBV7-9 and TRBJ1-2; 10 bases fit TRBD1. The CDR3 is made up of 14 amino acids. V lost 0 bases and J lost 6; bases outside the gene matches: 1. Germline CDR1 and CDR2: SEHNR and FQNEAQ (reference sequence). CDR3 sequence reads: CASSLAGTGDGYTF. CDR3 DNA: TGTGCCAGCAGCTTAGCCGGGACAGGGGATGGCTACACCTTC.

This chain connects TRBV6-1 to TRBJ1-5; D not certain. Germline CDR1 is MNHNS and CDR2 is SASEGT. The CDR3 extends over 14 amino acids. The V and J ends lost 3 bases and 2 bases respectively, with 8 bases between them. CDR3 loop: CASSEESGNQPQHF. For the CDR3, the DNA is TGTGCCAGCAGTGAGGAGTCAGGCAATCAGCCCCAGCATTTT.

This clone was found a few times. V gene TRBV5-1 combines with J gene TRBJ2-3; possibly TRBD1 for D (6 bases). This CDR3 has 13 residues. The V gene lost 1 base and the J gene lost 3 bases, with 6 bases spanning the gap. The V gene's germline CDR1 is SGHRS and CDR2 YFSETQ. For the CDR3, the DNA is TGCGCCAGCAGCTTGACAGGGACAGATACGCAGTATTTT. Its protein product is CASSLTGTDTQYF.

The chain has TRBV29-1 and TRBJ1-1, with D maybe TRBD1 (5 bases). The CDR3 runs 14 residues. Trimming took 6 bases from V and 0 from J, leaving 14 bases between them. CDR1 is SQVTM and CDR2 is ANQGSEA in the germline V gene. CDR3 sequence (DNA): TGCAGCGTGCTCCACGGGGCCCTGAACACTGAAGCTTTCTTT. It translates to CSVLHGALNTEAFF.

This clone was recorded a few times. This sequence joins TRBV6-1 and TRBJ2-7; no clear D gene. This CDR3 is built from 12 residues. The germline gives CDR1 MNHNS, CDR2 SASEGT. The ends were cut back, 2 bases at V and 3 bases at J, with 5 bases in the middle. In nucleotides, the CDR3 is TGTGCCAGCAGTGAACGGTTCTACGAGCAGTACTTC. Protein: CASSERFYEQYF.

The chain's CDR3 is CASGHGTPAFF. The DNA for the CDR3 is TGTGCCAGCGGACATGGGACCCCAGCTTTCTTT. The chain combines TRBV7-2 with TRBJ1-1, with D possibly being TRBD1 (5 bases). V dropped 8 bases and J dropped 10 bases, with 14 bases sitting between them. This CDR3 comprises 11 residues. Germline CDR1 reads SGHTA; CDR2 reads FQGNSA.

The chain has TRBV11-3 and TRBJ2-5; maybe TRBD1 (5 bases). The germline gives CDR1 SGHNT, CDR2 YENEEA. V was trimmed by 3 bases and J by 0 bases, leaving 5 bases between them. The CDR3 spans 13 residues. In DNA, the CDR3 is TGTGCCAGCAGCTTCAGGGACCAAGAGACCCAGTACTTC. Protein: CASSFRDQETQYF.

The gene calls are TRBV18 and TRBJ1-4; D is uncertain. CDR3 size: 14 residues. V shed 3 bases and J shed 0 bases, with 5 bases lying between them. Looked up from germline, CDR1 is KGHSH and CDR2 is LQKENI. In nucleotides, the CDR3 is TGTGCCAGCTCACCGGGGTCAACTAATGAAAAACTGTTTTTT. This sequence encodes CASSPGSTNEKLFF.